The clone carrying this T cell receptor (beta chain) was detected once. Its antigen is unidentified. The V gene lost 0 bases and the J gene lost 2 bases, with 10 bases spanning the gap. The germline V gene encodes CDR1 SGHNT and CDR2 YYREEE (reference sequence). CDR3 size: 15 residues. This entry is derived from a study of PD-1 blockade in classical Hodgkin lymphoma. General study results and limits: Complete responders' diversity at baseline resembled that of newly diagnosed patients. Newly diagnosed patients had baseline TCR diversity that was reportedly lower than that of healthy donors.

Assay used: immunoSEQ multiplex PCR; TCRdb lists only in-frame clones, some missing. The table lists tens of thousands of clones, nearly 80% of them singletons. As for time point: cycle 4 day 1 (C4D1), after five to seven weeks of nivolumab. Relapses following autologous stem cell transplantation were seen in all patients, with brentuximab vedotin exposure varying. The TCR originated in a human donor with classical Hodgkin lymphoma. The material sequenced was peripheral blood mononuclear cells (PBMCs), taken before the fourth cycle of nivolumab. The gene calls are TRBV5-4 and TRBJ2-3, with unresolved D. The CDR3 sequence: CASSLGTTPTDTQYF. The CDR3, as DNA: TGTGCCAGCAGCTTGGGGACGACCCCCACAGATACGCAGTATTTT.